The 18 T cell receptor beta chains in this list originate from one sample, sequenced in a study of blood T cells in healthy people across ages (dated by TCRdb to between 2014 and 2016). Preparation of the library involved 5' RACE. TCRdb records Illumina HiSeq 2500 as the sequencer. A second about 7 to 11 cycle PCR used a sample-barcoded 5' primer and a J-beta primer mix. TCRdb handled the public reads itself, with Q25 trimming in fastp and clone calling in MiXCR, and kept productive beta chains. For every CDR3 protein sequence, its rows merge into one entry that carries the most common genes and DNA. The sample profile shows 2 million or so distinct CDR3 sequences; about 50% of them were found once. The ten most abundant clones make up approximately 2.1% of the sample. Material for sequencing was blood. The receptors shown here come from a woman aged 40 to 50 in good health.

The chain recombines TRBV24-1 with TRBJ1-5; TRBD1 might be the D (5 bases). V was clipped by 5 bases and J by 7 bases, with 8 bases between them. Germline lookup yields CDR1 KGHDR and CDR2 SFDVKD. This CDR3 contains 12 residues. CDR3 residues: CATSAGPQPQHF. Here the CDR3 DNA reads TGTGCCACCAGTGCGGGGCCCCAGCCCCAGCATTTT.

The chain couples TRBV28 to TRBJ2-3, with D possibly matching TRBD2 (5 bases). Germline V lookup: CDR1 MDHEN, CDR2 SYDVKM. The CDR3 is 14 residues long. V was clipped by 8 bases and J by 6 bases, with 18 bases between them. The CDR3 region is CASANRGRLDTQYF. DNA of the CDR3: TGTGCCAGCGCTAACCGCGGGCGGCTGGATACGCAGTATTTT.

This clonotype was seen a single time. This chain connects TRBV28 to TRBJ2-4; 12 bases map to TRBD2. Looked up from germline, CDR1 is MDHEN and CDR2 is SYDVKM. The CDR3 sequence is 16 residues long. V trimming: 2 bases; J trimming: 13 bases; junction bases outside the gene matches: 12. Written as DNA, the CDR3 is TGTGCCAGCAGTTTACTGGGGACTAGCGGGCTCAATGAGCAGTACTTC. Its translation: CASSLLGTSGLNEQYF.

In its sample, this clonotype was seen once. Written as DNA, the CDR3 is TGCGCCAGCAGCCAAGTTAGGGGCGGGTCCAGAAACATTCAGTACTTC. Its translation is CASSQVRGGSRNIQYF. This rearrangement joins TRBV4-1 to TRBJ2-5; D possibly matches TRBD1 or TRBD2 (5 bases each). TRBJ2-4 explains the end of the DNA better; the J call may be wrong. The CDR3 consists of 16 residues. Germline V gives CDR1 MGHRA, CDR2 YSYEKL.

CDR3 protein: CASSLAWNTDTQYF. As DNA, the CDR3 is TGCGCCAGCAGCTTGGCCTGGAACACAGATACGCAGTATTTT. This chain joins TRBV5-1 and TRBJ2-3; unclear D gene. Germline assignment: CDR1 SGHRS and CDR2 YFSETQ. CDR3 size: 14 residues. V lost 0 bases, J lost 2 bases, and 7 bases lay in between.

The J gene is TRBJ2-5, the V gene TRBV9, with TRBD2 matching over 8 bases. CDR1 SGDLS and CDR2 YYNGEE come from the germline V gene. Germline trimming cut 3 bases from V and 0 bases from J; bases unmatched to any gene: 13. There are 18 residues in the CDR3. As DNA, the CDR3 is TGTGCCAGCAGCGAGGGGATTCGGGGGGGGAGAAACCAAGAGACCCAGTACTTC. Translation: CASSEGIRGGRNQETQYF.

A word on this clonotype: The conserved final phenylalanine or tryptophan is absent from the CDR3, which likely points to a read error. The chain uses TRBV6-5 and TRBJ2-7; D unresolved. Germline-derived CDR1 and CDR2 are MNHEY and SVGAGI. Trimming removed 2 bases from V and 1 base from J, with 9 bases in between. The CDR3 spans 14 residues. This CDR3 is CASSYDLESYEQYL. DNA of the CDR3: TGTGCCAGCAGTTACGATCTAGAATCCTACGAGCAGTACTTG.

In DNA, the CDR3 is TGTGCCAGCAGTTTTCATCGGGACCCATATCAGCCCCAGCATTTT. This sequence encodes CASSFHRDPYQPQHF. This chain links TRBV28 with TRBJ1-5; tentatively, D is TRBD1 (5 bases). This CDR3 region has 15 residues. Per the germline V gene, CDR1 is MDHEN and CDR2 is SYDVKM. Between the trimmed V and J ends, which lost 3 bases and 5 bases, there was a span of 14 bases.

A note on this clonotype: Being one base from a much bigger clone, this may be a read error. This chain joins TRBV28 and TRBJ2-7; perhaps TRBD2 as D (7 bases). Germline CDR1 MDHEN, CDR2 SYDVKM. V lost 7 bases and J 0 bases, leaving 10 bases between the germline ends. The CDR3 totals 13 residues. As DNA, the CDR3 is TGTGCCAGCAACCGGGGGGCCTCCTACGAGCAGTACTTC. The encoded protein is CASNRGASYEQYF.

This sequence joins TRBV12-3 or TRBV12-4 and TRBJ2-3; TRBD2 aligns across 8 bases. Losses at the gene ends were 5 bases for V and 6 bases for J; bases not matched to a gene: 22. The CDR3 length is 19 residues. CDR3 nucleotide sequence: TGTGCCAGCAGTCCCAGAGGGTGGACTAGCAGGGGTTCAGAGGATACGCAGTATTTT. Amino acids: CASSPRGWTSRGSEDTQYF.

Here the CDR3 DNA reads TGTGCCAGCAGTTACTCCGGGACCCCCTACGAGCAGTACTTC. This codes for CASSYSGTPYEQYF. The chain carries TRBV6-5 and TRBJ2-7, with D perhaps given as TRBD1 or TRBD2 (5 bases each). Germline-derived CDR1 and CDR2 are MNHEY and SVGAGI. Deletions cut 0 bases from V and 2 bases from J, with 8 bases between. The CDR3 is 14 residues long.

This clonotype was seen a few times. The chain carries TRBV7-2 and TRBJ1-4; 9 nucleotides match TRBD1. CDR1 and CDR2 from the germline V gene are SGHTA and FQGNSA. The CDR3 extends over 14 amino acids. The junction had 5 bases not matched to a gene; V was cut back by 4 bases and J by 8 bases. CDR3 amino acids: CASSWTGEREKLFF. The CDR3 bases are TGTGCCAGCAGCTGGACAGGGGAGAGGGAAAAACTGTTTTTT.

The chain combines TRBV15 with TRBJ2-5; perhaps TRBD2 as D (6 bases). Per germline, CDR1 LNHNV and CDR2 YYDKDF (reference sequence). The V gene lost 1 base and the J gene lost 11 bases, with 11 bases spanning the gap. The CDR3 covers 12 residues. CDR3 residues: CATSRGGAGQYF. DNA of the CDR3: TGTGCCACCAGCAGAGGCGGGGCGGGGCAGTACTTC.

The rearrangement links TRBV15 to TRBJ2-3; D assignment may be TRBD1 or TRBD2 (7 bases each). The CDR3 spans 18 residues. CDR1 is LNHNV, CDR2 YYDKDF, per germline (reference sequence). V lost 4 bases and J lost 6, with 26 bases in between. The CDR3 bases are TGTGCCACCAGCACAGGCCCGAGGGGAGGGGGCGCATATGATACGCAGTATTTT. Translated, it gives CATSTGPRGGGAYDTQYF.

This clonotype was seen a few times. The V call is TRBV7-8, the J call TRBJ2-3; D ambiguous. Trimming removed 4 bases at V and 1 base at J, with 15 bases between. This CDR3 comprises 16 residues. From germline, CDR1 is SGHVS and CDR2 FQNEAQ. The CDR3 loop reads CASSSPTGRGTDTQYF. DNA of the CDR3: TGTGCCAGCAGCTCCCCCACGGGCCGGGGCACAGATACGCAGTATTTT.

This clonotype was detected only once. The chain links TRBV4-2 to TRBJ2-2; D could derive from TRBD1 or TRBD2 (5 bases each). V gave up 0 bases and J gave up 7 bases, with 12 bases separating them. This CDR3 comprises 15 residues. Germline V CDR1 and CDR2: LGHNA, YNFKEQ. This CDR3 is CASSQDRLGDGELFF. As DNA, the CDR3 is TGTGCCAGCAGCCAAGATCGGTTGGGGGACGGGGAGCTGTTTTTT.

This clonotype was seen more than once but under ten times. CDR3 nucleotides: TGTGCCAGCAGGTCCGGGACAGAACGAGGCTACACCTTC. Amino acids: CASRSGTERGYTF. The chain combines TRBV6-5 with TRBJ1-2; 7 nucleotides match TRBD1. The germline V gene encodes CDR1 MNHEY and CDR2 SVGAGI. The CDR3 has 13 residues. The V segment lost 6 bases and the J segment 8 bases; nucleotides outside the gene matches: 9.

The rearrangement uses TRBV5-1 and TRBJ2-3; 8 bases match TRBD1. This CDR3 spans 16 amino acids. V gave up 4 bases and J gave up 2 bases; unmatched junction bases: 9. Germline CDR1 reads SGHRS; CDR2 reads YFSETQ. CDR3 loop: CASSKGQGANTDTQYF. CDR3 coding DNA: TGCGCCAGCAGCAAAGGACAGGGAGCGAACACAGATACGCAGTATTTT.